This T cell receptor beta chain is drawn from a study of cytomegalovirus exposure and HLA in healthy donors. Notes on this clone: Its antigen remains unknown.

The study, taken as a whole, reports: According to the study, 150 to 200 TCR beta chains were cytomegalovirus-associated.

In the PCR, 60 Vbeta and 13 Jbeta primers were used. Sequencing was performed with immunoSEQ multiplex PCR; in TCRdb, only in-frame clones are kept and a portion is missing. This sample has about 86,000 clones, with around 70% found just once. This TCR was recovered from a man aged 60 to 69 in good health and CMV-seronegative. Sequencing used PBMCs.

Written as DNA, the CDR3 is TGTGCCAGCTCACCGACGGGGACAGGACAAGAGACCCAGTACTTC. Its protein is CASSPTGTGQETQYF. This chain links TRBV18 with TRBJ2-5; the match to TRBD1 covers 8 bases. The CDR3 is 15 residues long. Germline V gives CDR1 KGHSH, CDR2 LQKENI. V shed 3 bases, J shed 2 bases, and the junction held 5 bases outside the gene matches.